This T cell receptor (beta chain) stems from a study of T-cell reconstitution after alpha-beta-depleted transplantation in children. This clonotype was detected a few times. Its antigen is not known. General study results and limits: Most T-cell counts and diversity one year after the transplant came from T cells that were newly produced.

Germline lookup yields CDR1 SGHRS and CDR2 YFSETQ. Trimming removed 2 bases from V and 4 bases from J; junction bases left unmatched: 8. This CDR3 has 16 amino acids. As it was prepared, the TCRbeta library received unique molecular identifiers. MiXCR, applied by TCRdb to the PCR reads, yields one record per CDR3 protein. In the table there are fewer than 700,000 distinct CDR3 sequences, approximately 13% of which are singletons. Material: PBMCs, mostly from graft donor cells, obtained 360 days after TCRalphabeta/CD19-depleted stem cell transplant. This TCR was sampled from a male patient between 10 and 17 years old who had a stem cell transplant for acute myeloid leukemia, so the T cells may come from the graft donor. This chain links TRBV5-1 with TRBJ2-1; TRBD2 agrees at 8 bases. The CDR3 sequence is CASSFGSGGPYNEQFF. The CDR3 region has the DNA TGCGCCAGCAGCTTCGGCTCGGGAGGGCCTTACAATGAGCAGTTCTTC. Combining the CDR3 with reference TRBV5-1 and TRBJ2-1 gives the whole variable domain KAGVTQTPRYLIKTRGQQVTLSCSPISGHRSVSWYQQTPGQGLQFLFEYFSETQRNKGNFPGRFSGRQFSNSRSEMNVSTLELGDSALYLCASSFGSGGPYNEQFFGPGTRLTVL.